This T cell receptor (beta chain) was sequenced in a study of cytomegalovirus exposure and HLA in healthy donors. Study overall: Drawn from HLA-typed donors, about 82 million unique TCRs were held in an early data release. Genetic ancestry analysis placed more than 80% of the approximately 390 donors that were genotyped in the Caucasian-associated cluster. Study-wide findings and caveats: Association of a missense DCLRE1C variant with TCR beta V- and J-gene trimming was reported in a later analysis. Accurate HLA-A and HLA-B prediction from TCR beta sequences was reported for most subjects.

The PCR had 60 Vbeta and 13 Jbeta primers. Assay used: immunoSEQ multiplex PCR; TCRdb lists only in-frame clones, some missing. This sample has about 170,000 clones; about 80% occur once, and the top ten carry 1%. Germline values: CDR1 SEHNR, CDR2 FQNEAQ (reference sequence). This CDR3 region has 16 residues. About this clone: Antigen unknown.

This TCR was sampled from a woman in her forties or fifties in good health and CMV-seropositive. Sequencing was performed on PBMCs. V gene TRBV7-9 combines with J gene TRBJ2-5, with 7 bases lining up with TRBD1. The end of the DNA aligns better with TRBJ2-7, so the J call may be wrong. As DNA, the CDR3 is TGTGCCAGCAGCTCCAATCCGGGACAGAGCCCTTTCGAGCAGTACTTC. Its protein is CASSSNPGQSPFEQYF.